The 24 T cell receptor beta chains below come from one sample, sequenced in a study of identical twins. One entry per CDR3 protein results from TCRdb running MiXCR on the 5' RACE reads. In the table there are 200,000 or so distinct CDR3 sequences, 6% to 9% of which are singletons. This sample also appeared in a second study, on yellow fever vaccine responses in identical twins.

Sequences were obtained from memory (CD45RO+) T cells sorted from blood. These receptors came from a woman between 18 and 30 years old in good health.

This clonotype was seen a handful of times. This chain connects TRBV6-1 to TRBJ2-6; 7 positions match TRBD1. The CDR3 spans 18 residues. Germline-derived CDR1 and CDR2 are MNHNS and SASEGT. Trimming at V came to 6 bases and at J to 0 bases, leaving 11 bases not matched to a gene. The CDR3 nucleotides are TGTGCCAGCAGAGTCGACAGGGTCCCTTCCTCTGGGGCCAACGTCCTGACTTTC. It encodes CASRVDRVPSSGANVLTF.

This clonotype was found many times. V is TRBV20-1 and J is TRBJ2-7, with TRBD2 matching 12 bases. Per germline, CDR1 DFQATT and CDR2 SNEGSKA (reference sequence). J was trimmed by 1 base and V by 0 bases; bases with no gene match: 4. The CDR3 totals 16 residues. CDR3 amino acids: CSARDPGTSGSYEQYF. CDR3 bases: TGCAGTGCTAGAGACCCCGGGACTAGCGGGTCCTACGAGCAGTACTTC.

There are many counts of this clonotype. The rearrangement joins TRBV5-1 to TRBJ2-2, with a possible D match to TRBD2 (6 bases). Per the germline V gene, CDR1 is SGHRS and CDR2 is YFSETQ. V lost 0 bases, J lost 1 base, and 10 bases lay in between. CDR3 length: 16 amino acids. The CDR3 protein is CASSLEGLKNTGELFF. In nucleotides, the CDR3 is TGCGCCAGCAGCTTGGAAGGACTAAAGAACACCGGGGAGCTGTTTTTT.

This clonotype was seen only a few times. J is TRBJ1-1 and V is TRBV24-1, with 7 bases identical to TRBD1. Trimming cost V 9 bases and J 2 bases; bases outside gene matches: 5. CDR3 length equals 13 residues. Germline CDR1 KGHDR, CDR2 SFDVKD. CDR3 region: CATRRQGNTEAFF. As DNA, the CDR3 is TGTGCCACCCGGCGACAGGGAAACACTGAAGCTTTCTTT.

A few counts support this clonotype. The chain joins TRBV27 to TRBJ1-1, with unresolved D. The germline gives CDR1 MNHEY, CDR2 SMNVEV (reference sequence). The CDR3 consists of 14 residues. V lost 3 bases and J 0 bases, leaving 8 bases between the germline ends. CDR3 amino acids: CASSFRALNTEAFF. As DNA, the CDR3 is TGTGCCAGCAGTTTTAGGGCCCTGAACACTGAAGCTTTCTTT.

This clonotype came up a few times. The gene calls are TRBV6-1 and TRBJ2-2; 11 bases agree with TRBD2. CDR1 MNHNS and CDR2 SASEGT come from the germline V gene. The V and J ends lost 6 bases and 10 bases, in that order; junction bases with no gene match: 10. This CDR3 region has 15 residues. The CDR3 reads CASRPALAGGEELFF. Written as DNA, the CDR3 is TGTGCCAGCAGACCCGCCTTAGCGGGAGGGGAGGAGCTGTTTTTT.

This clonotype was counted only a few times. The chain links TRBV20-1 to TRBJ1-3; D is ambiguous. The germline CDR1 and CDR2 sequences are DFQATT and SNEGSKA (reference sequence). This CDR3 region has 13 residues. V lost 5 bases, J lost 0 bases, and 8 bases lay in between. DNA for the CDR3: TGCAGTGCTCCAATTCACTCTGGAAACACCATATATTTT. Translating it yields CSAPIHSGNTIYF.

For the CDR3, the DNA is TGTGCCAGCACCGGAGGCTATGGCTACACCTTC. This gives the protein CASTGGYGYTF. The genes are TRBV12-3 or TRBV12-4 and TRBJ1-2; D call uncertain. CDR3 length: 11 residues. Trimming left V 7 bases short and J 4 bases short, with 7 bases between.

This clonotype was counted many times. The CDR3 sequence: CASSRTGLTGELFF. Here the CDR3 DNA reads TGTGCCAGCAGTCGGACAGGGCTTACCGGGGAGCTGTTTTTT. The rearrangement uses TRBV6-1 and TRBJ2-2; TRBD1 matches at 8 bases. With 5 bases clipped from V and 5 bases from J, the junction kept 4 bases outside the gene matches. Germline V gene sequence: CDR1 MNHNS, CDR2 SASEGT. The CDR3 length is 14 residues.

This clonotype was picked up a small number of times. This chain uses TRBV20-1 with TRBJ2-5; 9 nucleotides agree with TRBD2. Germline CDR1 reads DFQATT; CDR2 reads SNEGSKA (reference sequence). This CDR3 contains 14 residues. Trimming at V came to 7 bases and at J to 3 bases, leaving 9 bases not matched to a gene. The CDR3 region has the DNA TGCAGTGTCTTGGCTAGCGGGAAAGAAGAGACCCAGTACTTC. Amino acid sequence: CSVLASGKEETQYF.

This clonotype was counted ten times or more. Its ends do not fully match the called genes, so a read error is possible. The chain is built from TRBV5-1 and TRBJ2-5; 11 bases fit TRBD2. The CDR3 contains 14 residues. Germline loops: CDR1 SGHRS, CDR2 YFSETQ. The CDR3 region has the DNA TGTGCCAGCAGCCCCGGGACTAGCGGCGAGACCCAGTACTTC. Protein product: CASSPGTSGETQYF.

This clonotype has at least ten counts. This chain uses TRBV5-1 with TRBJ2-7, with D hard to call. CDR1 and CDR2 from the germline V gene are SGHRS and YFSETQ. The CDR3 consists of 10 residues. Trimming left V 7 bases short and J 3 bases short, with 5 bases between. CDR3: CASGVYEQYF. The CDR3 DNA is TGCGCCAGCGGGGTCTACGAGCAGTACTTC.

This chain uses TRBV10-3 with TRBJ2-4; D is perhaps TRBD2 (7 bases). CDR1 ENHRY and CDR2 SYGVKD come from the germline V gene. The CDR3 spans 17 residues. The V and J ends lost 2 bases and 1 base respectively, with 15 bases between them. The CDR3 coding sequence is TGTGCCATCAGTGAGGGGGGGGCGCGTTCGGCCAAAAACATTCAGTACTTC. It is translated as CAISEGGARSAKNIQYF.

This clonotype was counted many times. This chain joins TRBV5-1 and TRBJ1-1, with D possibly TRBD1 on 6 matching bases. The CDR3 spans 14 residues. The germline gives CDR1 SGHRS, CDR2 YFSETQ. Trimming took 5 bases from V and 0 from J, leaving 11 bases between them. The CDR3 spells CASSRGAMNTEAFF. CDR3 coding DNA: TGCGCCAGCAGTCGGGGGGCCATGAACACTGAAGCTTTCTTT.

This clonotype has more than one count but fewer than ten. The chain couples TRBV3-1 to TRBJ2-7; no firm D call. V shed 1 base and J shed 4 bases, with 11 bases lying between them. CDR1 is LGHDT and CDR2 is YNNKEL in the germline V gene (reference sequence). The CDR3 covers 14 residues. This CDR3 is CASSQGPTTYEQYF. The CDR3 DNA reads as TGTGCCAGCAGCCAAGGTCCGACAACATACGAGCAGTACTTC.

In its sample, this clonotype was seen many times. CDR3 amino acids: CASSQESHSGANVLTF. The CDR3 DNA reads as TGCGCCAGCAGCCAAGAGTCTCACTCTGGGGCCAACGTCCTGACTTTC. This rearrangement joins TRBV4-3 to TRBJ2-6, with D hard to call. Looked up from germline, CDR1 is LGHNA and CDR2 is YSLEER. V lost 0 bases, J lost 0 bases, and 6 bases lay in between. The CDR3 has 16 amino acids.

There are many counts of this clonotype. The rearrangement links TRBV5-1 to TRBJ1-1; TRBD1 matches 9 bases. The junction had 8 bases not matched to a gene; V was cut back by 0 bases and J by 5 bases. The CDR3 has 16 amino acids. Germline V gene data show CDR1 as SGHRS and CDR2 as YFSETQ. DNA for the CDR3: TGCGCCAGCAGCTTGGGACTACAGGGGGCGAGGACTGAAGCTTTCTTT. Its protein product is CASSLGLQGARTEAFF. Full variable domain (rest looked up from reference TRBV5-1 and TRBJ1-1): KAGVTQTPRYLIKTRGQQVTLSCSPISGHRSVSWYQQTPGQGLQFLFEYFSETQRNKGNFPGRFSGRQFSNSRSEMNVSTLELGDSALYLCASSLGLQGARTEAFFGQGTRLTVV.

This clonotype was detected ten times or more. V usage is TRBV29-1 and J usage is TRBJ2-2; TRBD2 is a possible D gene (5 bases). CDR1 and CDR2 from the germline V gene are SQVTM and ANQGSEA. The CDR3 length is 13 residues. Trimming left V 7 bases short and J 6 bases short, with 15 bases between. The CDR3 protein is CSAATTEAGELFF. The CDR3 nucleotides read TGCAGCGCAGCCACAACGGAGGCCGGGGAGCTGTTTTTT.

This clonotype has ten or more counts. This chain connects TRBV6-2 or TRBV6-3 to TRBJ2-7; 9 bases agree with TRBD1. The germline gives CDR1 MNHEY, CDR2 SVGEGT. V trimming: 6 bases; J trimming: 6 bases; junction bases outside the gene matches: 6. The CDR3 length is 13 residues. The CDR3 DNA follows: TGTGCCAGCAGGCTGGGACAGGGAACCGAGCAGTACTTC. This gives the protein CASRLGQGTEQYF.

This clonotype was counted only a few times. The rearrangement uses TRBV20-1 and TRBJ1-5, with TRBD1 matching over 10 bases. J gave up 6 bases and V 5 bases, and 10 bases lay outside the gene matches. Germline V lookup: CDR1 DFQATT, CDR2 SNEGSKA (reference sequence). The CDR3 is made up of 15 amino acids. CDR3 nucleotide sequence: TGCAGTGCTTCCCCCGGGACAGGGGCAAGTCAGCCCCAGCATTTT. Translated, it gives CSASPGTGASQPQHF.

The table lists this clonotype with many counts. The CDR3 protein is CASSFGTGLNTEAFF. CDR3 nucleotides: TGTGCCAGCAGTTTTGGGACAGGGCTGAACACTGAAGCTTTCTTT. J is TRBJ1-1 and V is TRBV27; TRBD1 agrees at 9 bases. CDR1 and CDR2 from the germline V gene are MNHEY and SMNVEV (reference sequence). J gave up 0 bases and V 3 bases, and 2 bases lay outside the gene matches. The CDR3 spans 15 residues.

This clonotype was detected many times. This chain links TRBV5-1 with TRBJ2-1; D is unresolved. The length of the CDR3 is 14 residues. Germline loops: CDR1 SGHRS, CDR2 YFSETQ. Trimming took 0 bases from V and 4 from J, leaving 8 bases between them. The DNA of the CDR3 is TGCGCCAGCAGCTTGGGGGCCTTTTACAATGAGCAGTTCTTC. Protein: CASSLGAFYNEQFF.

The chain couples TRBV7-3 to TRBJ2-2; D is ambiguous. Looked up from germline, CDR1 is SGHTA and CDR2 is FQGTGA. The CDR3 totals 16 residues. The ends were cut back, 2 bases at V and 1 base at J, with 11 bases in the middle. Here the CDR3 reads CASSLSKTLNTGELFF. CDR3 sequence (DNA): TGTGCCAGCAGCTTATCGAAGACATTGAACACCGGGGAGCTGTTTTTT.

This clonotype was detected only a few times. The V gene is TRBV4-1, the J gene TRBJ2-5; 8 bases are shared with TRBD1. In germline, CDR1 is MGHRA, CDR2 YSYEKL. The V segment lost 1 base and the J segment 4 bases; nucleotides outside the gene matches: 11. CDR3 size: 17 residues. For the CDR3, the DNA is TGCGCCAGCAGCCAAGTCCTCTCCGGGACAGGTGGAGAGACCCAGTACTTC. This codes for CASSQVLSGTGGETQYF.